Shown below are 18 T cell receptor beta chains from a single sample sequenced in a study of shared clonotypes between healthy human individuals. The protocol was immunoSEQ multiplex PCR, while the TCRdb copy is restricted to in-frame clones and leaves out a portion. The table has approximately 1.5 million clones, approximately 98.5% seen once. The sequencing sample was made of naive CD4+ T cells sorted from blood. Documented subset: CD45RA+ positively selected. These receptors were taken from a man in his thirties or forties in good health.

The V gene is TRBV30, the J gene TRBJ2-5; weak D call: TRBD2 (6 bases). The V end was cut by 5 bases, the J end by 5 bases, with 15 bases between. Germline assignment: CDR1 GTSNPN and CDR2 SVGIG (reference sequence). The CDR3 is 13 amino acids. The CDR3, as DNA: TGTGCCTGGTTGCGGAGGGCCCCGGAGACCCAGTACTTC. This encodes CAWLRRAPETQYF.

Concerning this clone: The same CDR3 arises from other DNA sequences in this sample as well. The rearrangement uses TRBV6-1 and TRBJ2-3, with a weak D call TRBD1 (5 bases). The V end lost 4 bases, the J end lost 4 bases, and 9 bases lay between the germline ends. Germline V gene data show CDR1 as MNHNS and CDR2 as SASEGT. CDR3 length: 13 residues. CDR3 sequence: CASSVQGADTQYF. In DNA form, the CDR3 reads TGTGCCAGCAGTGTGCAGGGTGCAGATACGCAGTATTTT.

V usage is TRBV27 and J usage is TRBJ2-5; 9 nucleotides match TRBD1. The CDR3 has 15 residues. V lost 5 bases, J lost 0 bases, and 4 bases stayed unmatched. The germline gives CDR1 MNHEY, CDR2 SMNVEV (reference sequence). The CDR3 DNA follows: TGTGCCAGCAGTCCCGGGACAGGGTACCAAGAGACCCAGTACTTC. Translation: CASSPGTGYQETQYF.

This chain joins TRBV7-9 and TRBJ1-1, with D unresolved. This CDR3 is 12 amino acids long. CDR1 and CDR2 from the germline V gene are SEHNR and FQNEAQ (reference sequence). Deletions cut 5 bases from V and 1 base from J, with 5 bases between. CDR3 protein: CASSTKNTEAFF. For the CDR3, the DNA is TGTGCCAGCAGCACAAAGAACACTGAAGCTTTCTTT.

This sequence joins TRBV6-5 and TRBJ1-1; D ambiguous. CDR3 length: 14 residues. Deletions cut 6 bases from V and 5 bases from J, with 16 bases between. Germline V gene data show CDR1 as MNHEY and CDR2 as SVGAGI. The DNA for the CDR3 is TGTGCCAGCAGCGCCCTTTTGAGGTCTACTGAAGCTTTCTTT. Amino acids: CASSALLRSTEAFF.

The chain has TRBV2 and TRBJ2-3; 8 bases line up with TRBD2. There are 15 residues in the CDR3. CDR1 is SNHLY and CDR2 is FYNNEI in the germline V gene. V dropped 4 bases and J dropped 7; count of bases not matched to a gene: 10. CDR3 coding DNA: TGTGCCAGCAGTGTTGCGCGGGAGGCTAGGTATACGCAGTATTTT. Translating it yields CASSVAREARYTQYF.

The rearrangement links TRBV7-2 to TRBJ1-2, with 8 nucleotides matching TRBD1. This CDR3 is built from 17 residues. V lost 5 bases, J lost 4 bases, and 15 bases stayed unmatched. CDR1 and CDR2 (germline): SGHTA, FQGNSA. The CDR3: CASSRLLGQGAVYGYTF. The CDR3 DNA sequence: TGTGCCAGCAGCCGTCTTTTGGGCCAGGGGGCCGTCTATGGCTACACCTTC.

V usage is TRBV9 and J usage is TRBJ2-2; 10 nucleotides align to TRBD2. Looked up from germline, CDR1 is SGDLS and CDR2 is YYNGEE. V shed 0 bases and J 1 base; nucleotides not matched to a gene: 6. The CDR3 sequence is 18 residues long. CDR3 loop: CASSVVQLAGLNTGELFF. The CDR3 nucleotides read TGTGCCAGCAGCGTAGTCCAACTAGCGGGATTGAACACCGGGGAGCTGTTTTTT.

Only one count was recorded for this clone. The chain uses TRBV7-2 and TRBJ2-1, with a possible D match to TRBD2 (5 bases). CDR3 size: 12 residues. Germline CDR1 and CDR2: SGHTA and FQGNSA. The V end lost 5 bases, the J end lost 9 bases, and 11 bases lay between the germline ends. The CDR3 loop reads CASSETTAEQFF. The CDR3 DNA reads as TGTGCCAGCAGCGAGACTACGGCTGAGCAGTTCTTC.

On this clone: This CDR3 is also generated by other DNA sequences in the sample. The CDR3 loop reads CASSSGNQPQHF. The CDR3 coding sequence is TGTGCCAGCAGTTCTGGGAATCAGCCCCAGCATTTT. This chain joins TRBV28 and TRBJ1-5; no reliable D call. Germline V gives CDR1 MDHEN, CDR2 SYDVKM. The CDR3 consists of 12 residues. Trimming left V 4 bases short and J 4 bases short, with 5 bases between.

This chain uses TRBV6-1 with TRBJ1-1; D might be TRBD1 (6 bases). V was trimmed by 2 bases and J by 0 bases, leaving 10 bases between them. The germline V gene has CDR1 MNHNS and CDR2 SASEGT. The CDR3 extends over 15 amino acids. The DNA for the CDR3 is TGTGCCAGCAGTGAATTCGGGACACTGAACACTGAAGCTTTCTTT. It codes for CASSEFGTLNTEAFF.

In regard to this clone: The sample contains more than one DNA sequence encoding this CDR3. J is TRBJ2-3 and V is TRBV7-9; 12 bases are a match to TRBD2. The V gene's germline CDR1 is SEHNR and CDR2 FQNEAQ (reference sequence). The CDR3 length is 16 residues. V was clipped by 4 bases and J by 0 bases; unmatched bases: 2. CDR3 DNA: TGTGCCAGCAGCTCAGGACTAGCGGGGAGCACAGATACGCAGTATTTT. Translated, it gives CASSSGLAGSTDTQYF.

The chain uses TRBV9 and TRBJ2-1; 8 bases match TRBD2. Germline values: CDR1 SGDLS, CDR2 YYNGEE. V was pared by 0 bases and J by 7 bases, with 9 bases of the junction left unmatched. The CDR3 sequence is 16 residues long. For the CDR3, the DNA is TGTGCCAGCAGCGTAGATTTCCGGGAGGGTAGAAATGAGCAGTTCTTC. Its translation: CASSVDFREGRNEQFF. Together with reference TRBV9 and TRBJ2-1, the CDR3 gives the full variable domain: DSGVTQTPKHLITATGQRVTLRCSPRSGDLSVYWYQQSLDQGLQFLIQYYNGEERAKGNILERFSAQQFPDLHSELNLSSLELGDSALYFCASSVDFREGRNEQFFGPGTRLTVL.

Points on this clone: The same CDR3 arises from other DNA sequences in this sample as well. The CDR3 nucleotides are TGTGCCAGCAGCTTAATCTCCTATGGCTACACCTTC. Translation gives CASSLISYGYTF. The rearrangement links TRBV5-8 to TRBJ1-2; D unclear. Germline V gives CDR1 SGHTS, CDR2 YDEGEE. The CDR3 totals 12 residues. V lost 2 bases and J lost 4, with 6 bases in between.

About this clone: In the same sample, other DNA sequences code for this CDR3. The chain uses TRBV9 and TRBJ1-1; 11 positions agree with TRBD1. CDR3 size: 14 residues. Germline V gene data show CDR1 as SGDLS and CDR2 as YYNGEE. J gave up 5 bases and V 2 bases, and 2 bases lay outside the gene matches. The DNA of the CDR3 is TGTGCCAGCAGCGTTGGGACAGGGGGGACTGAAGCTTTCTTT. Translated, it gives CASSVGTGGTEAFF.

The chain is built from TRBV6-5 and TRBJ2-1, with TRBD2 matching over 8 bases. V dropped 5 bases and J dropped 16; count of bases not matched to a gene: 13. The CDR3 has 13 residues. Germline CDR1 is MNHEY and CDR2 is SVGAGI. DNA of the CDR3: TGTGCCAGCAGTGCCTTGGGAGGGACTAGAAGCTTCTTC. Translating gives CASSALGGTRSFF.

The V gene is TRBV28, the J gene TRBJ2-1, with 7 bases lining up with TRBD2. Trimming cost V 3 bases and J 3 bases; bases outside gene matches: 8. The germline gives CDR1 MDHEN, CDR2 SYDVKM. This CDR3 contains 16 residues. The CDR3 loop reads CASSLILAVNYNEQFF. As DNA, the CDR3 is TGTGCCAGCAGTTTGATCCTAGCGGTAAACTACAATGAGCAGTTCTTC.

The genes are TRBV5-4 and TRBJ2-3; D gene unclear. Trimming pared 3 bases from V and 4 bases from J, leaving 15 bases between. The germline gives CDR1 SGHNT, CDR2 YYREEE (reference sequence). This CDR3 has 15 residues. This CDR3 reads CASSWGGWRPDTQYF. CDR3 coding DNA: TGTGCCAGCAGCTGGGGTGGCTGGCGGCCAGATACGCAGTATTTT.